This TCR beta chain was documented in a study of T cell responses to AZD1222 COVID-19 vaccine. Points from the study as a whole: Increased Spike-specific TCR breadth and depth were observed after two AZD1222 doses. There were mostly white British donors and more females than males, and clonal diversity was possibly underestimated.

Concerning this clone itself: As yet, its antigen is unknown.

Data came from immunoSEQ multiplex PCR; TCRdb stores just in-frame clones and leaves some out. The repertoire consists of about 120,000 clones, with approximately 88% occurring once and the leading ten covering 6.3%. CDR3 length: 12 residues. Trimming left V 4 bases short and J 3 bases short, with 8 bases between. From germline, CDR1 is SGHRS and CDR2 YFSETQ. This clonotype was obtained from an adult in good health. V is TRBV5-1 and J is TRBJ2-7; D uncertain. Sample: peripheral blood, taken on day 0 of AZD1222 vaccination. The CDR3 spells CASSGEIYEQYF. The CDR3 DNA reads as TGCGCCAGCAGCGGTGAGATCTACGAGCAGTACTTC. The full variable domain, with the rest looked up from reference TRBV5-1 and TRBJ2-7, is KAGVTQTPRYLIKTRGQQVTLSCSPISGHRSVSWYQQTPGQGLQFLFEYFSETQRNKGNFPGRFSGRQFSNSRSEMNVSTLELGDSALYLCASSGEIYEQYFGPGTRLTVT.